These 12 T cell receptor beta chains originate from one sample sequenced in a study of early T cells in non-severe SARS-CoV-2 infection. TCRdb recomputed calls from the 5' RACE reads with MiXCR, one row per CDR3 protein. The sample lists about 55,000 distinct CDR3 sequences, around 8% occurring once. The specimen sequenced was whole blood. Receptors originate from an adult who was a healthcare worker with PCR-confirmed SARS-CoV-2 infection or an uninfected control (not recorded which).

This clonotype was counted a few times. The rearrangement uses TRBV24-1 and TRBJ1-2; the D is unclear. The V gene lost 8 bases and the J gene lost 3 bases, with 15 bases spanning the gap. In germline, CDR1 is KGHDR, CDR2 SFDVKD. The CDR3 sequence is 14 residues long. The CDR3, as DNA: TGTGCCACCACCGAAAGGGCTCCGGACTATGGCTACACCTTC. This codes for CATTERAPDYGYTF.

This clonotype showed up just a few times. The CDR3 DNA reads as TGTGCCAGCAGGCGACGTAGCGCCCAAGAGACCCAGTACTTC. It encodes CASRRRSAQETQYF. The chain has TRBV7-8 and TRBJ2-5, with D perhaps TRBD2 (5 bases). The V end lost 6 bases, the J end lost 1 base, and 12 bases lay between the germline ends. This CDR3 has 14 residues. Germline V CDR1 and CDR2: SGHVS, FQNEAQ. The full variable domain, rest sourced from reference TRBV7-8 and TRBJ2-5, is GAGVSQSPRYKVAKRGQDVALRCDPISGHVSLFWYQQALGQGPEFLTYFQNEAQLDKSGLPSDRFFAERPEGSVSTLKIQRTQQEDSAVYLCASRRRSAQETQYFGPGTRLLVL.

This chain joins TRBV11-3 and TRBJ1-1; D remains ambiguous. CDR3 length: 13 amino acids. Germline V gene sequence: CDR1 SGHNT, CDR2 YENEEA. The V end was cut by 2 bases, the J end by 3 bases, with 7 bases between. CDR3 nucleotide sequence: TGTGCCAGCAGCTTACAGGAGGACACTGAAGCTTTCTTT. Its translation is CASSLQEDTEAFF.

This clonotype was detected only a few times. The V and J genes are TRBV20-1 and TRBJ2-3; the D is unclear. V shed 3 bases and J shed 4 bases, with 11 bases lying between them. Germline V gives CDR1 DFQATT, CDR2 SNEGSKA (reference sequence). There are 13 residues in the CDR3. CDR3 sequence (DNA): TGCAGTGCTAGTCGTCGGCATTCAGATACGCAGTATTTT. It codes for CSASRRHSDTQYF.

This clonotype was counted a few times. CDR3 amino acids: CAISGENSGSSTDTQYF. CDR3 bases: TGTGCCATCAGTGGGGAAAACAGCGGGAGTAGCACAGATACGCAGTATTTT. The gene calls are TRBV10-3 and TRBJ2-3; TRBD2 matches at 8 bases. CDR3 length equals 17 residues. Trimming took 4 bases from V and 0 from J; bases not matched to a gene: 9. Germline V lookup: CDR1 ENHRY, CDR2 SYGVKD.

This clonotype was detected many times. This chain uses TRBV20-1 with TRBJ1-2, with D hard to call. CDR1 and CDR2 (germline): DFQATT, SNEGSKA (reference sequence). CDR3 size: 15 residues. CDR3 sequence (DNA): TGCAGCGCCCCCGACCAGGCTGCAGCTAACTATGGCTACACCTTC. Amino acid sequence: CSAPDQAAANYGYTF.

This chain connects TRBV6-2 or TRBV6-3 to TRBJ2-7; 11 positions agree with TRBD2. Trimming at V came to 6 bases and at J to 7 bases, leaving 8 bases not matched to a gene. The CDR3 is 14 amino acids. Germline CDR1 is MNHEY and CDR2 is SVGEGT. CDR3 DNA: TGTGCCAGCAGACTAGCGGGAGCTTACGTTGAGCAGTACTTC. Protein: CASRLAGAYVEQYF.

The J gene is TRBJ2-3, the V gene TRBV5-4, with D possibly being TRBD1 or TRBD2 (5 bases each). CDR3 length: 14 amino acids. Germline loops: CDR1 SGHNT, CDR2 YYREEE (reference sequence). Trimming removed 3 bases at V and 4 bases at J, with 12 bases between. The CDR3 DNA is TGTGCCAGCAGCTGGGACGGTAGCGCAGATACGCAGTATTTT. It encodes CASSWDGSADTQYF. The variable domain in full, completed from reference TRBV5-4 and TRBJ2-3, reads ETGVTQSPTHLIKTRGQQVTLRCSSQSGHNTVSWYQQALGQGPQFIFQYYREEENGRGNFPPRFSGLQFPNYSSELNVNALELDDSALYLCASSWDGSADTQYFGPGTRLTVL.

To note about this clonotype: At one boundary the junction diverges from the germline segment, which might be a read error. The chain recombines TRBV7-8 with TRBJ2-1; D is unresolved. Looked up from germline, CDR1 is SGHVS and CDR2 is FQNEAQ. This CDR3 region has 12 residues. CDR3 sequence: CASSLVDRKPYF. The CDR3 DNA reads as TGTGCCAGCAGCTTGGTGGATCGTAAACCATACTTC.

In its sample, this clonotype was seen many times. In DNA, the CDR3 is TGTGCCAGCAGCTCCGGGACAGGGGGCGCGGGTCACTATGGCTACACCTTC. Protein: CASSSGTGGAGHYGYTF. This chain connects TRBV7-9 to TRBJ1-2; 12 nucleotides align to TRBD1. Per the germline V gene, CDR1 is SEHNR and CDR2 is FQNEAQ (reference sequence). The CDR3 totals 17 residues. With V trimmed by 4 bases and J by 3 bases, 9 bases remained unmatched.

This clonotype turned up a few times. This chain connects TRBV6-5 to TRBJ1-5; TRBD1 agrees at 7 bases. CDR1 is MNHEY and CDR2 is SVGAGI in the germline V gene. There are 14 residues in the CDR3. V shed 5 bases, J shed 4 bases, and the junction held 5 bases outside the gene matches. The CDR3 region is CASSNRGQNQPQHF. CDR3 coding DNA: TGTGCCAGCAGTAACAGGGGCCAGAATCAGCCCCAGCATTTT.

The chain recombines TRBV20-1 with TRBJ2-1; D may be TRBD1 or TRBD2 (5 bases each). Germline V gene data show CDR1 as DFQATT and CDR2 as SNEGSKA (reference sequence). This CDR3 is 15 amino acids long. V lost 0 bases, J lost 4 bases, and 13 bases lay in between. The chain's CDR3 is CSAREPGTPYNEQFF. In DNA, the CDR3 is TGCAGTGCTAGAGAGCCCGGGACCCCTTACAATGAGCAGTTCTTC.